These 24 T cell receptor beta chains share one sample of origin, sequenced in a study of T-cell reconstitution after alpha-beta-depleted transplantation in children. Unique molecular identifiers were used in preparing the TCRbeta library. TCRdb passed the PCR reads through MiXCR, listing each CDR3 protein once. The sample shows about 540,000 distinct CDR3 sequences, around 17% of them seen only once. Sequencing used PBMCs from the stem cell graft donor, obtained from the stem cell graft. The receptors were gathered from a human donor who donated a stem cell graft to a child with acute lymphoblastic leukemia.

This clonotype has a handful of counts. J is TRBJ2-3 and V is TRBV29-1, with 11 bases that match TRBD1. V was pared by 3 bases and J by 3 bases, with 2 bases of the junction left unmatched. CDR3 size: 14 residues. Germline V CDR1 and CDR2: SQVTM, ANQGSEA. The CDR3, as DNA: TGCAGCGTTGACGGGACAGGGGGGACAGATACGCAGTATTTT. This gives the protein CSVDGTGGTDTQYF.

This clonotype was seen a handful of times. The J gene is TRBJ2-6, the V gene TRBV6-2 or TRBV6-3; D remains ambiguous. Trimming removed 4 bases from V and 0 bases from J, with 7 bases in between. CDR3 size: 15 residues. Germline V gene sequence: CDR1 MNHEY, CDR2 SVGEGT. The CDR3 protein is CASSSASSGANVLTF. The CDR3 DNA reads TGTGCCAGCAGTTCGGCCTCCTCTGGGGCCAACGTCCTGACTTTC.

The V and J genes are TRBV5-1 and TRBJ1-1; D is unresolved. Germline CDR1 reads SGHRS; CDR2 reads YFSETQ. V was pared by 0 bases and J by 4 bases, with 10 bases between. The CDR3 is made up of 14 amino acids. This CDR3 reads CASSLEVSLTEAFF. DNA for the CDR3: TGCGCCAGCAGCTTGGAAGTCTCGCTCACTGAAGCTTTCTTT.

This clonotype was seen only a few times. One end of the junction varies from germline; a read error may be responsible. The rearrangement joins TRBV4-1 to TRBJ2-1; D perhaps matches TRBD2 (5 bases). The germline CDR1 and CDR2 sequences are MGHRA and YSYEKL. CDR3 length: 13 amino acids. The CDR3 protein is CASSQGAEAAAVF. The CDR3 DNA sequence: TGCGCCAGCAGCCAAGGCGCTGAAGCGGCGGCGGTCTTC.

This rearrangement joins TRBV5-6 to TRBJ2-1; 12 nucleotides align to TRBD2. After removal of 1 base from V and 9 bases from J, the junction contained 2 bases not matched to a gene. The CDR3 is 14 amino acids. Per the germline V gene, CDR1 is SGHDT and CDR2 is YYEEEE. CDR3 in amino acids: CASSLWTSGTEQFF. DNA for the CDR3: TGTGCCAGCAGCTTGTGGACTAGCGGGACTGAGCAGTTCTTC.

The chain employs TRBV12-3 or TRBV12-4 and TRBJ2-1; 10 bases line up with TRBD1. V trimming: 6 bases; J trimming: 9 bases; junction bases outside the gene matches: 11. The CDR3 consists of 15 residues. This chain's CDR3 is CASRPGQGLVVEQFF. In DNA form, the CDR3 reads TGTGCCAGCAGACCGGGACAGGGGTTGGTGGTTGAGCAGTTCTTC.

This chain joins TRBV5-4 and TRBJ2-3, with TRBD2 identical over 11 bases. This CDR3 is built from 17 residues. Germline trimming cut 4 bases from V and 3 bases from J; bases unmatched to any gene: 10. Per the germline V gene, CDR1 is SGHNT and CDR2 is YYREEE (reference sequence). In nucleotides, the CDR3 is TGTGCCAGCAGCCCGAGGACTAGCGGGTTTCTTACAGATACGCAGTATTTT. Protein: CASSPRTSGFLTDTQYF.

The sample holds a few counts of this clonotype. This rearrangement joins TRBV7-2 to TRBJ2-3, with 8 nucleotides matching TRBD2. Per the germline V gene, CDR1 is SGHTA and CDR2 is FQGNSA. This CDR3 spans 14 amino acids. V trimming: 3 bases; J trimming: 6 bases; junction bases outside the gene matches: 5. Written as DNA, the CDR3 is TGTGCCAGCAGCTTCAAGCCTAGCGGGGATACGCAGTATTTT. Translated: CASSFKPSGDTQYF. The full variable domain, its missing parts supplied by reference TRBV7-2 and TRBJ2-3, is GAGVSQSPSNKVTEKGKDVELRCDPISGHTALYWYRQSLGQGLEFLIYFQGNSAPDKSGLPSDRFSAERTGGSVSTLTIQRTQQEDSAVYLCASSFKPSGDTQYFGPGTRLTVL.

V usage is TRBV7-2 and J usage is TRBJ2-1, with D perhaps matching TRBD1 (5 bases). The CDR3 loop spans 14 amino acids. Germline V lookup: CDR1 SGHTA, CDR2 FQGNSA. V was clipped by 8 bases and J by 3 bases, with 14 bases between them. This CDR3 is CASLPQALYNEQFF. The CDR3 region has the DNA TGTGCCAGCTTGCCACAGGCGCTCTACAATGAGCAGTTCTTC. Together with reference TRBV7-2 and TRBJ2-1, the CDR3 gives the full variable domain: GAGVSQSPSNKVTEKGKDVELRCDPISGHTALYWYRQSLGQGLEFLIYFQGNSAPDKSGLPSDRFSAERTGGSVSTLTIQRTQQEDSAVYLCASLPQALYNEQFFGPGTRLTVL.

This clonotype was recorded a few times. CDR3 in DNA: TGCAGCGTTGAACCTCGGACTACCCACAATGAGCAGTTCTTC. Translation gives CSVEPRTTHNEQFF. This sequence joins TRBV29-1 and TRBJ2-1; tentative D call: TRBD2 (6 bases). Germline CDR1 is SQVTM and CDR2 is ANQGSEA. The V end lost 2 bases, the J end lost 5 bases, and 13 bases lay between the germline ends. The CDR3 sequence is 14 residues long.

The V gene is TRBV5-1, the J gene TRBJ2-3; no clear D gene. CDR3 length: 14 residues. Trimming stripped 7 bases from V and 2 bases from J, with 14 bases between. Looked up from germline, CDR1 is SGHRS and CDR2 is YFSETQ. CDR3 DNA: TGCGCCAGCTCCCCTTTGACGGACACAGATACGCAGTATTTT. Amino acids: CASSPLTDTDTQYF. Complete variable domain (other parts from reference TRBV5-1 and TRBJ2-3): KAGVTQTPRYLIKTRGQQVTLSCSPISGHRSVSWYQQTPGQGLQFLFEYFSETQRNKGNFPGRFSGRQFSNSRSEMNVSTLELGDSALYLCASSPLTDTDTQYFGPGTRLTVL.

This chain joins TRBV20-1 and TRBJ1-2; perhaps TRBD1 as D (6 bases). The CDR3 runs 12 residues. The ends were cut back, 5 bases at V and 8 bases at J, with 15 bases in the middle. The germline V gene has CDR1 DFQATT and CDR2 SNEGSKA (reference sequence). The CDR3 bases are TGCAGTGCTTCTACAGGGTGGGAAGGCTACACCTTC. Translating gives CSASTGWEGYTF.

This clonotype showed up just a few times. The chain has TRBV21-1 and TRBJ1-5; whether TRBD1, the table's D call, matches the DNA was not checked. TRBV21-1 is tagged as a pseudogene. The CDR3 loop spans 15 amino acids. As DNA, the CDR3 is TGTGCCAGCAGCAAAGCCGGGACGTCAGATCAGCCCCAGCATTTT. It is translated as CASSKAGTSDQPQHF.

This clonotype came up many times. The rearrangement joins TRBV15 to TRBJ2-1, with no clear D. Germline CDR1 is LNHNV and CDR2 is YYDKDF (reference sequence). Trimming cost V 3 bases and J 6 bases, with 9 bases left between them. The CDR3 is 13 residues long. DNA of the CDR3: TGTGCCACCAGCAGGGACCTCTTCAATGAGCAGTTCTTC. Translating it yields CATSRDLFNEQFF. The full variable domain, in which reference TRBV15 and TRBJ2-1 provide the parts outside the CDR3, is DAMVIQNPRYQVTQFGKPVTLSCSQTLNHNVMYWYQQKSSQAPKLLFHYYDKDFNNEADTPDNFQSRRPNTSFCFLDIRSPGLGDTAMYLCATSRDLFNEQFFGPGTRLTVL.

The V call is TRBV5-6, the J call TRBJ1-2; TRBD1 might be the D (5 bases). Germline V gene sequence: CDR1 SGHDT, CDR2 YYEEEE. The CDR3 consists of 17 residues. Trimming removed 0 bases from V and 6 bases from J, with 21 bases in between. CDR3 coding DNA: TGTGCCAGCAGCTTGGCCAATGGGGCAGACAACCCGGATGGCTACACCTTC. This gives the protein CASSLANGADNPDGYTF.

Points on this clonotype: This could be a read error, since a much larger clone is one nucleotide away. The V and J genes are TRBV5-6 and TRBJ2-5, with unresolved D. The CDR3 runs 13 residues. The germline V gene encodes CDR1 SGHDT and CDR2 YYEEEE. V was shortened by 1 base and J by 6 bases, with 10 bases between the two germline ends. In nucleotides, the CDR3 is TGTGCCAGCAGCTTGCCCCCGCAACAGACCCAGTACTTC. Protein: CASSLPPQQTQYF.

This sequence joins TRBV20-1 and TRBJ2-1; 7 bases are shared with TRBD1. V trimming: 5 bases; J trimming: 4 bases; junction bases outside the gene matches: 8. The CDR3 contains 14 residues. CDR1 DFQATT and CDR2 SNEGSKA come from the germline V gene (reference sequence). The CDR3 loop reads CSAPDREFYNEQFF. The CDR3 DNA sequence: TGCAGTGCTCCAGACAGGGAGTTTTACAATGAGCAGTTCTTC.

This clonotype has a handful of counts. This CDR3 reads CASSATGNSGNTIYF. The CDR3 coding sequence is TGTGCCAGCAGCGCAACAGGGAACTCTGGAAACACCATATATTTT. J is TRBJ1-3 and V is TRBV25-1; the D gene is possibly TRBD1 (6 bases). This CDR3 has 15 amino acids. Germline V gene data show CDR1 as MGHDK and CDR2 as SYGVNS. The ends were cut back, 6 bases at V and 0 bases at J, with 12 bases in the middle.

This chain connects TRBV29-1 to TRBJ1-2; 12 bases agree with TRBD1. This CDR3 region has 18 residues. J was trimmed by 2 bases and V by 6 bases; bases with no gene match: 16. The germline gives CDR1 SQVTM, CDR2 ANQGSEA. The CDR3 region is CSVRRGTGGVSWNYGYTF. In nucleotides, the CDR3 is TGCAGCGTCCGTAGGGGGACAGGGGGCGTCTCTTGGAACTATGGCTACACCTTC.

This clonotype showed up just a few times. CDR3 DNA: TGTGCCAGCAGTACGGCAACGATCCGGGACAGGGCTTATGGCTACACCTTC. Translating gives CASSTATIRDRAYGYTF. This rearrangement joins TRBV27 to TRBJ1-2; TRBD1 matches 9 bases. The CDR3 has 17 residues. Trimming cost V 5 bases and J 5 bases; bases outside gene matches: 15. Germline V gene sequence: CDR1 MNHEY, CDR2 SMNVEV (reference sequence).

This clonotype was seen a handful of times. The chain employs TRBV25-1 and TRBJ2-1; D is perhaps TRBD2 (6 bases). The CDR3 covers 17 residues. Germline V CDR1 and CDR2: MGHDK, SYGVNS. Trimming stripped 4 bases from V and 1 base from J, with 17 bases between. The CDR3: CASSGSRGLESYNEQFF. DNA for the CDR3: TGTGCCAGCAGTGGGTCAAGGGGACTGGAGTCCTACAATGAGCAGTTCTTC.

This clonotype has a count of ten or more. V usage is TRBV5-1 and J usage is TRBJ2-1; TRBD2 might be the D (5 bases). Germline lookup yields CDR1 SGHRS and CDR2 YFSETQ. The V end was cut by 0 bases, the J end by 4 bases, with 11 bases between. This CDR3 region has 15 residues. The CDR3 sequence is CASSLAAGTYNEQFF. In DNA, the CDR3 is TGCGCCAGCAGCTTGGCCGCGGGTACATACAATGAGCAGTTCTTC.

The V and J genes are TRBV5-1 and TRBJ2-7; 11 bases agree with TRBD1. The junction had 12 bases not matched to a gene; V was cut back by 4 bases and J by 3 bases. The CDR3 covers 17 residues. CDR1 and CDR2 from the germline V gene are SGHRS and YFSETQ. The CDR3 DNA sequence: TGCGCCAGCAGCCGCTTGGGAGGGACAGGGGGGAACTACGAGCAGTACTTC. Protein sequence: CASSRLGGTGGNYEQYF.

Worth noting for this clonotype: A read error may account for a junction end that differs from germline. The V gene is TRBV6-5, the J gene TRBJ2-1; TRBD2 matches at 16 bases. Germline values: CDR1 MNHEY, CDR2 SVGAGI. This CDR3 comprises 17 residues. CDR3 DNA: TGTGCCAGCACTTACGGGACTAGCGGGAGGGCCCAAAATGACCAGTTCTTC. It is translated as CASTYGTSGRAQNDQFF.